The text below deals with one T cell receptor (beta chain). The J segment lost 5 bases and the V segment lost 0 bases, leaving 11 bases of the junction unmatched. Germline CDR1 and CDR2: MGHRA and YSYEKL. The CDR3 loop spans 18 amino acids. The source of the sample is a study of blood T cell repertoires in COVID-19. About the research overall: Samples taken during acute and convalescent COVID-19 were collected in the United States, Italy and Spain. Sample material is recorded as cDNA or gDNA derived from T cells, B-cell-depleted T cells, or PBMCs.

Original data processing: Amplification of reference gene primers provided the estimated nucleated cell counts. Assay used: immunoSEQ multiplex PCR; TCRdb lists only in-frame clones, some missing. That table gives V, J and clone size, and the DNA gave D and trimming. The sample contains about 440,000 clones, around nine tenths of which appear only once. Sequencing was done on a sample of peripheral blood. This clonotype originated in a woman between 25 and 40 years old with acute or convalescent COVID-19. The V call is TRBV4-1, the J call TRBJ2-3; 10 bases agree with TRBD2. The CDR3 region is CASSQDSASGGRGDTQYF. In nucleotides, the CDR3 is TGCGCCAGCAGCCAAGATTCCGCTAGCGGGGGCAGAGGAGATACGCAGTATTTT.